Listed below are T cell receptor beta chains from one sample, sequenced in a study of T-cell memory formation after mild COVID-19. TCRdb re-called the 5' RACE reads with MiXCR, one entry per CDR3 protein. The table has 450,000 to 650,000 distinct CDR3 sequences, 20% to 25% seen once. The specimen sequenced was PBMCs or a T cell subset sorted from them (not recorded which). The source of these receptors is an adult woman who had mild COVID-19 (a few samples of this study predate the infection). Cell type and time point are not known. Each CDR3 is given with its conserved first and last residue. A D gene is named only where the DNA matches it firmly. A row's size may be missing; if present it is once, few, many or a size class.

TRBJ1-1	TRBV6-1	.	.	TGTGCCAGCAACGGACGAGTCCCGATGAACACTGAAGCTTTCTTT	CASNGRVPMNTEAFF
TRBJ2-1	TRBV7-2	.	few	TGTGCCAGCAGCTTAGTGGTTGGGCAGTTCTTC	CASSLVVGQFF
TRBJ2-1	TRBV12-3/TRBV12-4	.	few	TGTGCCAGCAGTTTAGGCGGAGTAACCTCCTACAATGAGCAGTTCTTC	CASSLGGVTSYNEQFF
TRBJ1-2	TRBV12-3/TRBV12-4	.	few	TGTGCCAGCAGTTTAATGGGGGGGCGACTTTCCAACTATGGCTACACCTTC	CASSLMGGRLSNYGYTF
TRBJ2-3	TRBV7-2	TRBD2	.	TGTGCCAGCAGCTCTAGCGGGGGGAAGTATTTT	CASSSSGGKYF
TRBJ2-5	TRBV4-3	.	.	TGCGCCAGCAGCCGGACCCCTAAAGAGACCCAGTACTTC	CASSRTPKETQYF
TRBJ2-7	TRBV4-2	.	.	TGTGCCAGCAGCCAGGGGGACACAACGTCCTACGAGCAGTACTTC	CASSQGDTTSYEQYF
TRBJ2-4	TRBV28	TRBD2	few	TGTGCCAGCGAGTGGGGGGGAACCAAAAACATTCAGTACTTC	CASEWGGTKNIQYF
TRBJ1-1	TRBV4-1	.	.	TGCGCCAGCAGCCAAGATCAAGGTGGCAGGTGGAACACTGAAGCTTTCTTT	CASSQDQGGRWNTEAFF
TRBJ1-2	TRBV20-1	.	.	TGCAGTGCTAGAATTGCCCCCAGGGGAGCCTATGGCTACACCTTC	CSARIAPRGAYGYTF
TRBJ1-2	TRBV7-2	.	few	TGTGCCACCTCCGCGAGGGTCCGAGGTGGCTATGGCTACACCTTC	CATSARVRGGYGYTF
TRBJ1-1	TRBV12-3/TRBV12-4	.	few	TGTGCCAGCAGTGGTGATGGACATCCAGAAGCTTTCTTT	CASSGDGHPEAFF
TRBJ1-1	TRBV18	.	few	TGTGCCAGCTCACCCCTCGGGGTCAACACTGAAGCTTTCTTT	CASSPLGVNTEAFF
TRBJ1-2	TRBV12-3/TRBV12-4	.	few	TGTGCCAGCAGTTTTGGGTCGGCGCACTATGGCTACACCTTC	CASSFGSAHYGYTF
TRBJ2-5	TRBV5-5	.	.	TGTGCCAGCAGCTTGGCCAGCGTTAGGGGTCAAGAGACCCAGTACTTC	CASSLASVRGQETQYF